This T cell receptor beta chain appears in the sequencing data of a study of blood T cell repertoires in COVID-19. About the study: Spain, Italy and the United States supplied samples that represented acute and convalescent COVID-19. Sources were T cells, B-cell-depleted T cells, or PBMCs; the material itself was cDNA or gDNA.

The CDR3 is made up of 15 amino acids. The ends lost 5 bases at V and 5 bases at J; junction bases unmatched: 7. CDR1 and CDR2 (germline): SEHNR, FQNEAQ (reference sequence). Cohort 3 recovered donors had two negative PCRs, clearance, or symptom resolution. The assay was immunoSEQ multiplex PCR, and TCRdb's table has in-frame clones only and misses some. Among fewer than 300,000 clones listed, approximately 90% were seen once. V gene TRBV7-9 combines with J gene TRBJ1-5; TRBD1 aligns across 9 bases. This clonotype was sampled from a woman in her thirties who had recovered from COVID-19. What was sequenced was PBMCs or T cells enriched from blood (not recorded which). In DNA form, the CDR3 reads TGTGCCAGCAGCCCGGGACAGGGCGGGCATCAGCCCCAGCATTTT. It codes for CASSPGQGGHQPQHF. The whole variable domain, filled in from reference TRBV7-9 and TRBJ1-5, reads DTGVSQNPRHKITKRGQNVTFRCDPISEHNRLYWYRQTLGQGPEFLTYFQNEAQLEKSRLLSDRFSAERPKGSFSTLEIQRTEQGDSAMYLCASSPGQGGHQPQHFGDGTRLSIL.